The 23 T cell receptor beta chains below were found in one sample sequenced in a study of blood T cell repertoires in COVID-19. The table came from immunoSEQ multiplex PCR; TCRdb's copy has only in-frame clones and leaves some out. The sample consists of under 170,000 clones, 75% to 90% of them appearing once. Sequencing was performed on peripheral blood. The receptors shown here come from a woman aged 55 to 70 with active or convalescent COVID-19.

The J gene is TRBJ2-3, the V gene TRBV30; TRBD2 is a possible D gene (6 bases). Germline CDR1 and CDR2: GTSNPN and SVGIG (reference sequence). The CDR3 covers 15 residues. V shed 2 bases and J shed 4 bases, with 16 bases lying between them. DNA for the CDR3: TGTGCCTGGAGTTTAGGGGCTAGCGCGGCAGATACGCAGTATTTT. It codes for CAWSLGASAADTQYF.

At least ten counts were recorded for this clone. V and J are TRBV7-9 and TRBJ1-5, with D unresolved. This CDR3 is built from 17 residues. CDR1 is SEHNR and CDR2 is FQNEAQ in the germline V gene (reference sequence). V dropped 5 bases and J dropped 0 bases, with 17 bases sitting between them. The CDR3 sequence is CASSPETVGYSNQPQHF. CDR3 bases: TGTGCCAGCAGCCCGGAGACTGTCGGGTATAGCAATCAGCCCCAGCATTTT.

This chain links TRBV18 with TRBJ2-5, with D perhaps TRBD1 (5 bases). The ends were cut back, 8 bases at V and 1 base at J, with 11 bases in the middle. Germline V CDR1 and CDR2: KGHSH, LQKENI. The CDR3 is made up of 13 amino acids. The CDR3 region is CASLDRSQETQYF. The CDR3 DNA reads as TGTGCCAGCCTTGACAGATCCCAAGAGACCCAGTACTTC.

This clone was seen a handful of times. The chain couples TRBV6-5 to TRBJ2-3; the match to TRBD2 covers 8 bases. Trimming removed 3 bases from V and 8 bases from J; junction bases left unmatched: 13. CDR1 MNHEY and CDR2 SVGAGI come from the germline V gene. The CDR3 has 16 residues. The CDR3 nucleotides read TGTGCCAGCAGTTATATGGGTGCGGGGGGAAGAACTACGCAGTATTTT. Translated, it gives CASSYMGAGGRTTQYF.

The chain is built from TRBV19 and TRBJ2-2, with a tentative D call TRBD2 (6 bases). This CDR3 has 15 amino acids. Germline V lookup: CDR1 LNHDA, CDR2 SQIVND (reference sequence). Trimming cost V 0 bases and J 1 base, with 6 bases left between them. The CDR3 region is CASSIDSGNTGELFF. CDR3 sequence (DNA): TGTGCCAGTAGTATAGATAGCGGGAACACCGGGGAGCTGTTTTTT.

V usage is TRBV27 and J usage is TRBJ2-1, with 12 bases fitting TRBD2. Germline-derived CDR1 and CDR2 are MNHEY and SMNVEV (reference sequence). This CDR3 is built from 19 residues. Trimming at V came to 5 bases and at J to 2 bases, leaving 13 bases not matched to a gene. CDR3 in amino acids: CASSLPSGGAFVAYNEQFF. CDR3 nucleotide sequence: TGTGCCAGCAGTCTACCTAGCGGGGGGGCCTTTGTCGCCTACAATGAGCAGTTCTTC.

The chain couples TRBV18 to TRBJ2-7, with 10 bases identical to TRBD1. The germline V gene has CDR1 KGHSH and CDR2 LQKENI. Unmatched junction bases numbered 4, after V lost 0 bases and J lost 5 bases. CDR3 length: 15 amino acids. The CDR3 DNA is TGTGCCAGCTCACCACCGGGGACAGGGGCCCACGAGCAGTACTTC. Encoded protein: CASSPPGTGAHEQYF.

This chain links TRBV21-1 with TRBJ1-2; no check of the table's D call, TRBD1, against the DNA was made. TRBV21-1 is classified as a pseudogene. The CDR3 loop spans 14 amino acids. The CDR3 loop reads CASIIPGQGNGYTF. The CDR3 nucleotides are TGTGCCAGCATTATTCCGGGACAGGGAAATGGCTACACCTTC.

This CDR3 reads CASSLFGQGASSGANVLTF. The DNA of the CDR3 is TGTGCCAGCAGCTTATTCGGACAGGGGGCAAGCTCTGGGGCCAACGTCCTGACTTTC. This rearrangement joins TRBV5-4 to TRBJ2-6; 11 positions match TRBD1. The V gene end was trimmed by 2 bases and the J gene end by 0 bases; junction bases not matched to a gene: 7. Germline-derived CDR1 and CDR2 are SGHNT and YYREEE (reference sequence). The CDR3 contains 19 residues. Looking up the rest from reference TRBV5-4 and TRBJ2-6 gives the full variable domain: ETGVTQSPTHLIKTRGQQVTLRCSSQSGHNTVSWYQQALGQGPQFIFQYYREEENGRGNFPPRFSGLQFPNYSSELNVNALELDDSALYLCASSLFGQGASSGANVLTFGAGSRLTVL.

The J gene is TRBJ1-1, the V gene TRBV4-1; D remains ambiguous. The CDR3 is 13 amino acids. Trimming took 7 bases from V and 1 from J, leaving 10 bases between them. Germline CDR1 reads MGHRA; CDR2 reads YSYEKL. The CDR3 nucleotides read TGCGCCAGCACACTGACGGGGAACACTGAAGCTTTCTTT. Its translation is CASTLTGNTEAFF.

V and J are TRBV18 and TRBJ2-7; 8 nucleotides align to TRBD1. The J segment lost 1 base and the V segment lost 0 bases, leaving 5 bases of the junction unmatched. This CDR3 has 16 residues. Germline V gene data show CDR1 as KGHSH and CDR2 as LQKENI. CDR3 region: CASSPPRTGTSYEQYF. CDR3 DNA: TGTGCCAGCTCACCACCCCGGACAGGGACTTCCTACGAGCAGTACTTC.

This clone was picked up one time. V and J are TRBV18 and TRBJ1-1; D unclear. The CDR3 extends over 13 amino acids. Germline V lookup: CDR1 KGHSH, CDR2 LQKENI. The V end was cut by 1 base, the J end by 3 bases, with 6 bases between. The chain's CDR3 is CASSPREDTEAFF. The CDR3 DNA follows: TGTGCCAGCTCACCACGGGAGGACACTGAAGCTTTCTTT.

This clone is a singleton in its sample. J is TRBJ2-1 and V is TRBV5-6, with 7 bases matching TRBD2. Per the germline V gene, CDR1 is SGHDT and CDR2 is YYEEEE. Losses at the gene ends were 3 bases for V and 2 bases for J; bases not matched to a gene: 11. The CDR3 totals 17 residues. CDR3 amino acids: CASSWTPSGETYNEQFF. CDR3 nucleotide sequence: TGTGCCAGCAGCTGGACCCCGAGCGGGGAGACCTACAATGAGCAGTTCTTC. The full variable domain, in which reference TRBV5-6 and TRBJ2-1 provide the parts outside the CDR3, is DAGVTQSPTHLIKTRGQQVTLRCSPKSGHDTVSWYQQALGQGPQFIFQYYEEEERQRGNFPDRFSGHQFPNYSSELNVNALLLGDSALYLCASSWTPSGETYNEQFFGPGTRLTVL.

V gene TRBV2 combines with J gene TRBJ2-1; TRBD2 matches at 12 bases. V lost 6 bases and J lost 5; bases outside the gene matches: 5. CDR3 length: 15 residues. Per germline, CDR1 SNHLY and CDR2 FYNNEI. The CDR3 loop reads CASSYTSGGNNEQFF. Here the CDR3 DNA reads TGTGCCAGCAGCTATACTAGCGGGGGGAACAATGAGCAGTTCTTC.

The chain has TRBV6-5 and TRBJ1-6, with D perhaps matching TRBD1 (5 bases). This CDR3 is 12 amino acids long. Germline V lookup: CDR1 MNHEY, CDR2 SVGAGI. V was cut by 4 bases and J by 7 bases, with 5 bases left in between. This CDR3 reads CASSSGNSPLHF. The CDR3 DNA follows: TGTGCCAGCAGTTCAGGGAATTCACCCCTCCACTTT.

The chain employs TRBV30 and TRBJ2-7; 8 bases fit TRBD1. Germline V gene data show CDR1 as GTSNPN and CDR2 as SVGIG (reference sequence). The trim removed 2 bases at V and 0 bases at J, leaving 6 bases unmatched. The CDR3 extends over 15 amino acids. The CDR3 loop reads CAWSHGTGRSYEQYF. In DNA form, the CDR3 reads TGTGCCTGGAGTCATGGGACAGGTCGCTCCTACGAGCAGTACTTC.

The chain recombines TRBV12-3 or TRBV12-4 with TRBJ1-2; TRBD1 is a possible D gene (5 bases). The CDR3 covers 13 residues. V was pared by 4 bases and J by 10 bases, with 16 bases between. CDR3 loop: CASSSTTANLYTF. CDR3 DNA: TGTGCCAGCAGTTCTACGACAGCGAATCTCTACACCTTC.

The chain employs TRBV7-9 and TRBJ1-3; D is ambiguous. The CDR3 spans 14 residues. V was shortened by 0 bases and J by 4 bases, with 7 bases between the two germline ends. The germline CDR1 and CDR2 sequences are SEHNR and FQNEAQ (reference sequence). The CDR3 sequence: CASSLAGVGNTIYF. The CDR3 DNA is TGTGCCAGCAGCTTAGCCGGGGTGGGAAACACCATATATTTT.

V is TRBV7-2 and J is TRBJ2-7, with a tentative D call TRBD2 (5 bases). CDR1 and CDR2 (germline): SGHTA, FQGNSA. V was pared by 4 bases and J by 5 bases, with 15 bases between. The CDR3 runs 14 residues. The CDR3 loop is CASSSGGTVHEQYF. In DNA form, the CDR3 reads TGTGCCAGCAGCTCTGGAGGAACGGTCCACGAGCAGTACTTC.

The V gene is TRBV16, the J gene TRBJ2-5, with D uncertain. Trimming removed 4 bases from V and 1 base from J, with 4 bases in between. The CDR3 has 12 residues. Germline V gene data show CDR1 as KGHSY and CDR2 as FQNENV. The CDR3 region is CASSLGQETQYF. The CDR3 DNA reads TGTGCCAGCAGCCTCGGCCAAGAGACCCAGTACTTC.

The chain couples TRBV9 to TRBJ1-2, with 9 bases that match TRBD1. The length of the CDR3 is 15 residues. The V and J ends lost 3 bases and 6 bases, in that order; junction bases with no gene match: 9. Germline V gene data show CDR1 as SGDLS and CDR2 as YYNGEE. CDR3 amino acids: CASSARDRERNGYTF. Here the CDR3 DNA reads TGTGCCAGCAGCGCGCGGGACAGGGAAAGAAATGGCTACACCTTC.

V gene TRBV14 combines with J gene TRBJ1-2, with 7 nucleotides matching TRBD1. CDR3 length: 13 residues. Per the germline V gene, CDR1 is SGHDN and CDR2 is FVKESK. J was trimmed by 6 bases and V by 2 bases; bases with no gene match: 3. This chain's CDR3 is CASSQLDRNGYTF. The CDR3 DNA is TGTGCCAGCAGCCAACTGGACAGGAATGGCTACACCTTC.

The chain links TRBV30 to TRBJ1-1; D is unclear. Germline assignment: CDR1 GTSNPN and CDR2 SVGIG (reference sequence). V gave up 3 bases and J gave up 1 base, with 9 bases separating them. The CDR3 has 13 residues. DNA of the CDR3: TGTGCCTGGAGGGAGACGGCGAACACTGAAGCTTTCTTT. Amino acids: CAWRETANTEAFF.